This is a list of T cell receptor beta chains from one sample in a study of PD-1 blockade in mismatch repair-deficient tumors. This table comes from immunoSEQ multiplex PCR, and its TCRdb copy is limited to in-frame clones, with some not included. The sample yields over 100,000 clones, 60% to 85% seen once. Here the sequenced sample was peripheral blood, taken around 60 weeks after starting pembrolizumab. These receptors came from an adult with mismatch repair-deficient cancer. Each CDR3 is given with its conserved first and last residue. A D gene is named only where the DNA matches it firmly. Rows may omit the clone size; those that give it use once, few, many or a size class.

J: TRBJ2-2; size: NA; V: TRBV25-1; D: NA; DNA: TGTGCCGTCTCGACGGGAAGGATGGGGTTCGGGGAGCTGTTTTTT; CDR3: CAVSTGRMGFGELFF
J: TRBJ1-1; size: NA; V: TRBV5-6; D: NA; DNA: TGTGCCAGCAGCCGAAGGGCCCTGAACACTGAAGCTTTCTTT; CDR3: CASSRRALNTEAFF
J: TRBJ1-5; size: few; V: TRBV5-5; D: TRBD1; DNA: TGTGCCAGCAGCGGCGGGACAGGGGGCAATCAGCCCCAGCATTTT; CDR3: CASSGGTGGNQPQHF
J: TRBJ2-7; size: NA; V: TRBV9; D: NA; DNA: TGTGCCAGCAGCGTAGGCTTGGAGGCGGACCTGATCTACGAGCAGTACTTC; CDR3: CASSVGLEADLIYEQYF
J: TRBJ2-1; size: NA; V: TRBV19; D: NA; DNA: TGTGCCAGTAGTAGGGGGACCACCAATGAGCAGTTCTTC; CDR3: CASSRGTTNEQFF
J: TRBJ2-3; size: NA; V: TRBV10-2; D: TRBD2; DNA: TGCGCCAGCAGTGAGGGGACTAGCGGTTCCACAGATACGCAGTATTTT; CDR3: CASSEGTSGSTDTQYF
J: TRBJ2-2; size: NA; V: TRBV30; D: NA; DNA: TGTGCCTGGGGACTCTCTGGCGGGGAGCTGTTTTTT; CDR3: CAWGLSGGELFF
J: TRBJ2-4; size: NA; V: TRBV30; D: NA; DNA: TGTGCCTGGAGCCGGATTGGGGAAGGAAACATTCAGTACTTC; CDR3: CAWSRIGEGNIQYF
J: TRBJ2-1; size: NA; V: TRBV25-1; D: TRBD1; DNA: TGTGCCAGTGGGACAGACTATAGCTCCTACAATGAGCAGTTCTTC; CDR3: CASGTDYSSYNEQFF
J: TRBJ2-1; size: few; V: TRBV30; D: TRBD2; DNA: TGTGCCTGTCGTCTAGCGGGCTACAATGAGCAGTTCTTC; CDR3: CACRLAGYNEQFF
J: TRBJ2-1; size: NA; V: TRBV11-3; D: TRBD1; DNA: TGTGCCAGCAGCACTCCAACCGGGACAGGGTATAACAATGAGCAGTTCTTC; CDR3: CASSTPTGTGYNNEQFF
J: TRBJ2-1; size: NA; V: TRBV7-7; D: NA; DNA: TGTGCTAGCAGCTTGGGACTGGCCCATCCCAATGAGCAGTTCTTC; CDR3: CASSLGLAHPNEQFF
J: TRBJ1-4; size: NA; V: TRBV7-9; D: NA; DNA: TGTGCCAGCAGCTTAATTTTGGGGGACTCCGGTGGAAAACTGTTTTTT; CDR3: CASSLILGDSGGKLFF
J: TRBJ1-1; size: NA; V: TRBV4-3; D: TRBD1; DNA: TGCGCCAGCAGCCAAGACCTGACAGGGGAGAGGAGTGAAGCTTTCTTT; CDR3: CASSQDLTGERSEAFF
J: TRBJ2-5; size: NA; V: TRBV5-1; D: NA; DNA: TGCGCCAGCAGCTTGGTATGGGAGACCCAGTACTTC; CDR3: CASSLVWETQYF
J: TRBJ1-1; size: NA; V: TRBV2; D: NA; DNA: TGTGCCAGCACCGAGGAGCAGTTGCGGGCTTTCTTT; CDR3: CASTEEQLRAFF
J: TRBJ1-4; size: NA; V: TRBV6-7; D: TRBD1; DNA: TGTGCCAGCAGTTACTCGACCTCTAAGGACGAGGGGGCGACTAATGAAAAACTGTTTTTT; CDR3: CASSYSTSKDEGATNEKLFF
J: TRBJ2-7; size: NA; V: TRBV13; D: NA; DNA: TGTGCCAGCGGCTTATTTACCAGGTCTTCCTACGAGCAGTACTTC; CDR3: CASGLFTRSSYEQYF
J: TRBJ1-2; size: NA; V: TRBV28; D: NA; DNA: TGTGCCAGCAGTCTTAACTATGGCTACACCTTC; CDR3: CASSLNYGYTF
J: TRBJ2-7; size: NA; V: TRBV10-3; D: TRBD1; DNA: TGTGCCATCAGTGAGGGACAGGGGGGACCATACGAGCAGTACTTC; CDR3: CAISEGQGGPYEQYF
J: TRBJ2-3; size: NA; V: TRBV11-1; D: NA; DNA: TGTGCCAGCGGGGGGACCTCCACAGATACGCAGTATTTT; CDR3: CASGGTSTDTQYF
J: TRBJ2-2; size: NA; V: TRBV2; D: TRBD2; DNA: TGTGCCAGCAAGCGGGACGGTTCGAACACCGGGGAGCTGTTTTTT; CDR3: CASKRDGSNTGELFF
J: TRBJ2-3; size: few; V: TRBV6-4; D: NA; DNA: TGTGCCAGCAGTGACGGCAGGGGGGGGAACACAGATACGCAGTATTTT; CDR3: CASSDGRGGNTDTQYF
J: TRBJ1-1; size: NA; V: TRBV27; D: TRBD1; DNA: TGTGCCAGCAGTTTATCGGGACAGGGGGCGAGGTCTGAAGCTTTCTTT; CDR3: CASSLSGQGARSEAFF
J: TRBJ2-6; size: NA; V: TRBV7-9; D: NA; DNA: TGTGCCAGCAGCCCACTACGACCACGCAGCTCTGGGGCCAACGTCCTGACTTTC; CDR3: CASSPLRPRSSGANVLTF
J: TRBJ2-7; size: NA; V: TRBV7-2; D: NA; DNA: TGTGCCAGCAGCCCCGACCTCGGGATCTACGAGCAGTACTTC; CDR3: CASSPDLGIYEQYF
J: TRBJ2-2; size: NA; V: TRBV6-5; D: TRBD1; DNA: TGTGCCAGCAGGACAGGGGAAGAGCCCGGGGAGCTGTTTTTT; CDR3: CASRTGEEPGELFF
J: TRBJ2-2; size: NA; V: TRBV10-3; D: TRBD2; DNA: TGTGCCATCAGCGCTCGACTAGCGGGAGACACCGGGGAGCTGTTTTTT; CDR3: CAISARLAGDTGELFF
J: TRBJ2-7; size: once; V: TRBV15; D: TRBD2; DNA: TGTGCCACCAGCAGACCTAGCGGGAGAGGGGCCTACGAGCAGTACTTC; CDR3: CATSRPSGRGAYEQYF
J: TRBJ2-1; size: NA; V: TRBV2; D: NA; DNA: TGTGCCAGCAGGGGAGAGGGGGGAAGCGGGTTCAATGAGCAGTTCTTC; CDR3: CASRGEGGSGFNEQFF
J: TRBJ1-2; size: NA; V: TRBV6-1; D: NA; DNA: TGTGCCAGCAGTGTCACAGCGCTCCGGGGCTACACCTTC; CDR3: CASSVTALRGYTF
J: TRBJ1-1; size: few; V: TRBV29-1; D: NA; DNA: TGCAGCGTAGAGACAGGACTGAACACTGAAGCTTTCTTT; CDR3: CSVETGLNTEAFF
J: TRBJ1-2; size: once; V: TRBV6-1; D: NA; DNA: TGTGCCAGCCCCGGGGAGGGGGGGTACTATGGCTACACCTTC; CDR3: CASPGEGGYYGYTF
J: TRBJ2-7; size: NA; V: TRBV5-1; D: NA; DNA: TGCGCCAGCAGTTCCGATAGCGGTCTCGAGCAGTACTTC; CDR3: CASSSDSGLEQYF
J: TRBJ2-1; size: NA; V: TRBV30; D: NA; DNA: TGTGCCTGGGGGGCTTTCAATGAGCAGTTCTTC; CDR3: CAWGAFNEQFF
J: TRBJ2-1; size: once; V: TRBV30; D: TRBD2; DNA: TGTGCCTGGAGGAGGGCGGGAGATGAGCAGTTCTTC; CDR3: CAWRRAGDEQFF
J: TRBJ1-2; size: NA; V: TRBV2; D: NA; DNA: TGTGCCAGCGTACGGGACTATGGCTACACCTTC; CDR3: CASVRDYGYTF